The 28 T cell receptor beta chains below come from one sample, sequenced in a study of beta chain features in type 1 diabetes. Isolated RNA was reverse transcribed in full, so expressed TCRB transcripts were sequenced. Only in-frame clones appear in the TCRdb table, and some are missing; sequencing was by immunoSEQ multiplex PCR. The sample shows about 360,000 clones, roughly an eighth of them seen only once. Material for sequencing was naive CD4+ T cells from blood. The receptors originated from a man in his late teens or twenties in good health.

The rearrangement joins TRBV28 to TRBJ1-2, with 9 bases matching TRBD1. CDR1 and CDR2 from the germline V gene are MDHEN and SYDVKM. J was trimmed by 3 bases and V by 6 bases; bases with no gene match: 8. The length of the CDR3 is 15 residues. The CDR3 sequence: CASSLGQGSDYGYTF. The CDR3, as DNA: TGTGCCAGCAGCTTAGGACAGGGGAGCGACTATGGCTACACCTTC.

The sample holds a few counts of this clone. Different DNA sequences within this sample yield the same CDR3. The genes are TRBV30 and TRBJ2-7; D perhaps matches TRBD1 (5 bases). The CDR3 is 11 amino acids. V was pared by 3 bases and J by 4 bases, with 7 bases between. The germline CDR1 and CDR2 sequences are GTSNPN and SVGIG (reference sequence). CDR3 in DNA: TGTGCCTGGAGCAGGGTATACGAGCAGTACTTC. It translates to CAWSRVYEQYF.

V is TRBV11-2 and J is TRBJ2-7; TRBD2 agrees at 15 bases. CDR3 length: 16 amino acids. Germline CDR1 and CDR2: SGHAT and FQNNGV. With 5 bases clipped from V and 4 bases from J, the junction kept 6 bases outside the gene matches. CDR3 coding DNA: TGTGCCAGCAGCCAACTTGGGACTAGCGGGAGGTACGAGCAGTACTTC. It translates to CASSQLGTSGRYEQYF.

This clone was seen only a few times. This chain uses TRBV4-3 with TRBJ2-7, with D tentatively TRBD1 (5 bases). The CDR3 extends over 15 amino acids. CDR1 is LGHNA and CDR2 is YSLEER in the germline V gene. V shed 4 bases and J shed 6 bases, with 19 bases lying between them. The CDR3 region has the DNA TGCGCCAGCAGCCCTGATGAGACCAGGGAAAGCGAGCAGTACTTC. Protein: CASSPDETRESEQYF.

In its sample, this clone was seen a few times. The rearrangement joins TRBV4-2 to TRBJ1-6; weak D call: TRBD1 (5 bases). Germline CDR1 LGHNA, CDR2 YNFKEQ. V was clipped by 1 base and J by 8 bases, with 15 bases between them. The CDR3 covers 16 residues. This chain's CDR3 is CASSQGQGSYYSPLHF. CDR3 bases: TGTGCCAGCAGCCAAGGGCAGGGCTCCTACTATTCACCCCTCCACTTT.

The V and J genes are TRBV4-2 and TRBJ2-1, with TRBD1 as a possible D gene (5 bases). CDR1 is LGHNA, CDR2 YNFKEQ, per germline. The CDR3 loop spans 20 amino acids. Between the trimmed V and J ends, which lost 2 bases and 0 bases, there was a span of 23 bases. CDR3 loop: CASSQHQIGHPSSSYNEQFF. The CDR3 DNA reads as TGTGCCAGCAGCCAACATCAAATTGGACACCCTTCTAGCTCCTACAATGAGCAGTTCTTC.

This chain uses TRBV27 with TRBJ2-5, with a tentative D call TRBD2 (6 bases). The V gene lost 3 bases and the J gene lost 1 base, with 12 bases spanning the gap. Germline V gene lookup returns CDR1 MNHEY and CDR2 SMNVEV (reference sequence). The CDR3 has 15 residues. The CDR3 DNA sequence: TGTGCCAGCAGTTTTACCGGGGGAATCCAAGAGACCCAGTACTTC. Its translation is CASSFTGGIQETQYF.

This clone has just a few counts. The chain employs TRBV28 and TRBJ2-7, with 7 bases fitting TRBD1. Germline V gene data show CDR1 as MDHEN and CDR2 as SYDVKM. Germline trimming cut 3 bases from V and 3 bases from J; bases unmatched to any gene: 5. CDR3 length: 14 amino acids. For the CDR3, the DNA is TGTGCCAGCAGTTTTGAGACAGGGAACTACGAGCAGTACTTC. Translating gives CASSFETGNYEQYF.

The chain recombines TRBV6-5 with TRBJ2-4; D is possibly TRBD1 (5 bases). The V end was cut by 0 bases, the J end by 8 bases, with 14 bases between. CDR3 length equals 15 residues. Per the germline V gene, CDR1 is MNHEY and CDR2 is SVGAGI. The CDR3 protein is CASSYSTALGDIQYF. As DNA, the CDR3 is TGTGCCAGCAGTTACTCGACTGCTTTAGGGGACATTCAGTACTTC.

V usage is TRBV19 and J usage is TRBJ1-5, with a tentative D call TRBD1 (6 bases). Between the trimmed V and J ends, which lost 5 bases and 4 bases, there was a span of 12 bases. Germline CDR1 reads LNHDA; CDR2 reads SQIVND (reference sequence). The CDR3 is 14 residues long. CDR3 bases: TGTGCCAGTAGTCCTCGGCAGGGGAATCAGCCCCAGCATTTT. This codes for CASSPRQGNQPQHF.

This rearrangement joins TRBV5-1 to TRBJ2-3; maybe TRBD1 (6 bases). The CDR3 length is 12 residues. Germline CDR1 SGHRS, CDR2 YFSETQ. The V end was cut by 4 bases, the J end by 6 bases, with 9 bases between. In nucleotides, the CDR3 is TGCGCCAGCAGCGCCACAGGGGATACGCAGTATTTT. This codes for CASSATGDTQYF.

There are a few counts of this clone. The sample has other DNA sequences that encode this CDR3 too. V and J are TRBV4-3 and TRBJ2-5; unclear D gene. Trimming took 1 base from V and 1 from J, leaving 4 bases between them. This CDR3 spans 13 amino acids. The germline V gene has CDR1 LGHNA and CDR2 YSLEER. The chain's CDR3 is CASSQAVQETQYF. In DNA form, the CDR3 reads TGCGCCAGCAGCCAAGCCGTCCAAGAGACCCAGTACTTC.

The V call is TRBV5-4, the J call TRBJ2-1; TRBD2 is a possible D gene (5 bases). V lost 6 bases and J lost 6, with 19 bases in between. Germline V gene lookup returns CDR1 SGHNT and CDR2 YYREEE (reference sequence). The CDR3 has 15 amino acids. This CDR3 reads CASNLAGASGNEQFF. In nucleotides, the CDR3 is TGTGCCAGCAACCTCGCGGGTGCGTCGGGCAATGAGCAGTTCTTC.

This clone was observed a handful of times. The chain uses TRBV7-9 and TRBJ2-1, with 9 positions matching TRBD2. The CDR3 is made up of 18 amino acids. Per the germline V gene, CDR1 is SEHNR and CDR2 is FQNEAQ (reference sequence). The ends lost 5 bases at V and 4 bases at J; junction bases unmatched: 15. CDR3 coding DNA: TGTGCCAGCAGCGCCCGGCTTAGCGGGAGACTTCCATACAATGAGCAGTTCTTC. Its protein product is CASSARLSGRLPYNEQFF.

Many counts were recorded for this clone. The genes are TRBV7-9 and TRBJ1-6; TRBD1 aligns across 9 bases. Germline V gene lookup returns CDR1 SEHNR and CDR2 FQNEAQ (reference sequence). The ends lost 4 bases at V and 14 bases at J; junction bases unmatched: 12. CDR3 size: 15 residues. The CDR3 sequence: CASSSNTGGPGTLHF. CDR3 coding DNA: TGTGCCAGCAGCTCCAATACAGGGGGCCCTGGCACCCTCCACTTT.

This clone was counted between two and nine times. V and J are TRBV29-1 and TRBJ1-1; a weak D match, TRBD1 (5 bases). CDR1 and CDR2 from the germline V gene are SQVTM and ANQGSEA. The CDR3 runs to 14 residues. Trimming shortened V by 5 bases and J by 3 bases, and 16 bases separated the two germline ends. CDR3 DNA: TGCAGCGTTAAACTCCAGGGTGTCGACACTGAAGCTTTCTTT. As protein: CSVKLQGVDTEAFF.

The gene calls are TRBV28 and TRBJ2-2; TRBD1 matches at 8 bases. V gave up 6 bases and J gave up 2 bases; unmatched junction bases: 5. CDR3 length: 15 amino acids. CDR1 is MDHEN, CDR2 SYDVKM, per germline. The CDR3 nucleotides are TGTGCCAGCAGGCCAGGGGGCCCAAACACCGGGGAGCTGTTTTTT. Encoded protein: CASRPGGPNTGELFF.

This clone was observed a handful of times. The genes are TRBV2 and TRBJ2-3; D gene uncertain. This CDR3 has 13 residues. CDR1 is SNHLY, CDR2 FYNNEI, per germline. Trimming took off 8 bases at V and 1 base at J, with 10 bases between the two ends. As DNA, the CDR3 is TGTGCCAGCCGAGACGAGGGCACAGATACGCAGTATTTT. Residues: CASRDEGTDTQYF.

The chain carries TRBV30 and TRBJ2-1, with 10 bases that match TRBD1. Germline V gene data show CDR1 as GTSNPN and CDR2 as SVGIG (reference sequence). This CDR3 contains 15 residues. The ends lost 1 base at V and 2 bases at J; junction bases unmatched: 2. The CDR3 coding sequence is TGTGCCTGGAGTGCCGACAGGGGGCCCTACAATGAGCAGTTCTTC. It specifies CAWSADRGPYNEQFF.

This clone was observed a handful of times. The chain carries TRBV9 and TRBJ2-1, with TRBD1 identical over 8 bases. This CDR3 has 15 amino acids. The J segment lost 5 bases and the V segment lost 1 base, leaving 5 bases of the junction unmatched. Germline V gene data show CDR1 as SGDLS and CDR2 as YYNGEE. The CDR3 sequence is CASSVRQGADNEQFF. DNA of the CDR3: TGTGCCAGCAGCGTACGGCAGGGGGCTGACAATGAGCAGTTCTTC. The full variable domain, with the rest looked up from reference TRBV9 and TRBJ2-1, is DSGVTQTPKHLITATGQRVTLRCSPRSGDLSVYWYQQSLDQGLQFLIQYYNGEERAKGNILERFSAQQFPDLHSELNLSSLELGDSALYFCASSVRQGADNEQFFGPGTRLTVL.

This clone was seen a few times. This chain links TRBV5-1 with TRBJ2-1; 9 bases are shared with TRBD2. Trimming removed 1 base from V and 8 bases from J; junction bases left unmatched: 7. The CDR3 extends over 15 amino acids. Germline values: CDR1 SGHRS, CDR2 YFSETQ. CDR3 DNA: TGCGCCAGCAGCTTGACACTAGCGGGTCATCATGAGCAGTTCTTC. Translated: CASSLTLAGHHEQFF.

The chain employs TRBV10-3 and TRBJ1-5; D remains ambiguous. CDR1 is ENHRY and CDR2 is SYGVKD in the germline V gene. Trimming cost V 2 bases and J 6 bases, with 8 bases left between them. The CDR3 extends over 13 amino acids. CDR3 amino acids: CAISEPYGQPQHF. The CDR3 DNA follows: TGTGCCATCAGTGAGCCGTACGGTCAGCCCCAGCATTTT.

The sample holds a few counts of this clone. The chain carries TRBV5-1 and TRBJ2-1; TRBD1 is a possible D gene (5 bases). The germline V gene has CDR1 SGHRS and CDR2 YFSETQ. The CDR3 runs 15 residues. The V and J ends lost 4 bases and 0 bases respectively, with 11 bases between them. CDR3 sequence reads: CASSRTLASYNEQFF. The CDR3 DNA is TGCGCCAGCAGCAGGACATTGGCCTCCTACAATGAGCAGTTCTTC.

The chain recombines TRBV7-3 with TRBJ2-3, with TRBD1 matching 7 bases. The length of the CDR3 is 14 residues. V lost 3 bases, J lost 5 bases, and 5 bases stayed unmatched. Per the germline V gene, CDR1 is SGHTA and CDR2 is FQGTGA. CDR3 loop: CASSLVGGLDTQYF. The CDR3, as DNA: TGTGCCAGCAGCTTGGTAGGGGGCCTAGATACGCAGTATTTT.

The chain is built from TRBV9 and TRBJ2-2; 12 bases are shared with TRBD2. V trimming: 3 bases; J trimming: 1 base; junction bases outside the gene matches: 7. This CDR3 has 18 residues. The germline gives CDR1 SGDLS, CDR2 YYNGEE. The DNA for the CDR3 is TGTGCCAGCAGCGCCGGACTAGCGGGGATGTTGAACACCGGGGAGCTGTTTTTT. Protein product: CASSAGLAGMLNTGELFF.

This clone was seen only a few times. The V and J genes are TRBV5-1 and TRBJ2-3; the match to TRBD1 covers 9 bases. This CDR3 region has 15 residues. The germline gives CDR1 SGHRS, CDR2 YFSETQ. V dropped 4 bases and J dropped 1; count of bases not matched to a gene: 4. CDR3 coding DNA: TGCGCCAGCAGCGGCAGGACAGGGGGCACAGATACGCAGTATTTT. Translation gives CASSGRTGGTDTQYF.

The chain links TRBV5-6 to TRBJ2-6; D is unresolved. Per germline, CDR1 SGHDT and CDR2 YYEEEE. Trimming pared 1 base from V and 0 bases from J, leaving 14 bases between. The CDR3 contains 18 residues. The CDR3 nucleotides read TGTGCCAGCAGCTTGACACAACTTGGGCGCTCTGGGGCCAACGTCCTGACTTTC. Translating it yields CASSLTQLGRSGANVLTF. Full variable domain (outside the CDR3, taken from reference TRBV5-6 and TRBJ2-6): DAGVTQSPTHLIKTRGQQVTLRCSPKSGHDTVSWYQQALGQGPQFIFQYYEEEERQRGNFPDRFSGHQFPNYSSELNVNALLLGDSALYLCASSLTQLGRSGANVLTFGAGSRLTVL.

The gene calls are TRBV6-5 and TRBJ2-1; 10 bases match TRBD2. The germline CDR1 and CDR2 sequences are MNHEY and SVGAGI. V trimming: 5 bases; J trimming: 2 bases; junction bases outside the gene matches: 3. The CDR3 runs 15 residues. CDR3 sequence: CASSATSGPYNEQFF. DNA of the CDR3: TGTGCCAGCAGTGCGACTAGCGGGCCCTACAATGAGCAGTTCTTC.